The TCR beta chain described here comes from a study of cytomegalovirus exposure and HLA in healthy donors. Study-level results: Highly shared sequence variants in one cluster were likely a sequencing artifact. Previous analysis showed most TCR beta V segments were productive about 87% or about 30% of the time.

V lost 3 bases, J lost 5 bases, and 14 bases lay in between. The CDR3 consists of 14 residues. Germline V gene sequence: CDR1 SGHTA, CDR2 FQGTGA. The primer mix had 60 Vbeta and 13 Jbeta primers. Generated by immunoSEQ multiplex PCR, the TCRdb table keeps only in-frame clones and is missing some. The table has tens of thousands of clones, less than 70% seen once. Note on this clone: Its antigen remains unknown.

The sample taken for sequencing was PBMCs. The J gene is TRBJ2-7, the V gene TRBV7-3; D possibly corresponds to TRBD2 (6 bases). The source of this sequence is a male donor in good health and CMV-seropositive. The chain's CDR3 is CASSFGGSVNEQYF. The CDR3 nucleotides are TGTGCCAGCAGCTTTGGAGGGTCGGTGAACGAGCAGTACTTC.